One sample yielded the 2 T cell receptor beta chains listed below, sequenced in a study of CD8 T cells in Susac syndrome. After extraction with the RNeasy kit, roughly 0.45 to 1 ug of the RNA was reverse transcribed using random hexamers. TCRdb itself ran the immunoSEQ multiplex PCR reads through MiXCR, one entry per CDR3 protein. The sample lists some 400,000 distinct CDR3 sequences, around 85% occurring once. Sequenced: CD8+ T cells from PBMCs. The receptors originated from a human donor with multiple sclerosis.

The chain uses TRBV14 and TRBJ2-6; 8 bases agree with TRBD2. Looked up from germline, CDR1 is SGHDN and CDR2 is FVKESK. CDR3 length: 18 amino acids. V was pared by 0 bases and J by 0 bases, with 4 bases of the junction left unmatched. The CDR3 DNA reads as TGTGCCAGCAGCCAAGACGCCGCGGGGGGCTCTGGGGCCAACGTCCTGACTTTC. This codes for CASSQDAAGGSGANVLTF.

The J gene is TRBJ2-1, the V gene TRBV7-6; D gene uncertain. This CDR3 spans 12 amino acids. Germline CDR1 reads SGHVS; CDR2 reads FNYEAQ. Trimming shortened V by 3 bases and J by 7 bases, and 7 bases separated the two germline ends. The CDR3, as DNA: TGTGCCAGCAGCTTTGTAAATAATGAGCAGTTCTTC. Amino acids: CASSFVNNEQFF.